This T cell receptor beta chain was sequenced during a study of vaccination and CD4 T cells after COVID-19. Study context: Samples were taken after vaccination, a median of roughly 65 days after dose two, with a range of 14 to 241.

Concerning this clonotype itself: Its antigen is still unknown.

Germline V gene sequence: CDR1 SGHTA, CDR2 FQGNSA. The CDR3 has 17 amino acids. The junction had 12 bases not matched to a gene; V was cut back by 6 bases and J by 1 base. Treatment described: roughly 11-day PBMC culture with coronavirus spike peptide pools or control peptides (ViraFEST assay). Cultured CD4+ T-cell DNA underwent Oncomine TCR Beta short-read sequencing. In TCRdb, the PCR reads were re-called with MiXCR into one record per CDR3 protein. Among approximately 15,000 distinct CDR3 sequences listed, around a third were seen once. The sample taken for sequencing was cultured CD4+ T cells from blood. The TCR comes from a human donor with COVID-19. The chain is built from TRBV7-2 and TRBJ1-1, with TRBD1 matching over 9 bases. The CDR3 here is CASRSRDRALGNTEAFF. In nucleotides, the CDR3 is TGTGCCAGCAGATCCAGGGACAGGGCTCTCGGGAACACTGAAGCTTTCTTT.